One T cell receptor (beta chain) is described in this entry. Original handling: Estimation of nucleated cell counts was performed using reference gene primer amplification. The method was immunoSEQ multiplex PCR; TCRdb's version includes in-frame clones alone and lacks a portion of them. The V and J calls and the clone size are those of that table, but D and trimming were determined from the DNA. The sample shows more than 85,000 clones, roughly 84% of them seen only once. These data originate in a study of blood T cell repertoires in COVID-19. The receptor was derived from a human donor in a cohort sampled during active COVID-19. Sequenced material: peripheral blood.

The CDR3 spells CASLLYANAEVDTQYF. As DNA, the CDR3 is TGTGCCAGCCTCCTATATGCGAACGCCGAGGTAGATACGCAGTATTTT. This chain links TRBV2 with TRBJ2-3; D not resolved. CDR1 is SNHLY and CDR2 is FYNNEI in the germline V gene. The ends were cut back, 8 bases at V and 5 bases at J, with 23 bases in the middle. This CDR3 has 16 residues.